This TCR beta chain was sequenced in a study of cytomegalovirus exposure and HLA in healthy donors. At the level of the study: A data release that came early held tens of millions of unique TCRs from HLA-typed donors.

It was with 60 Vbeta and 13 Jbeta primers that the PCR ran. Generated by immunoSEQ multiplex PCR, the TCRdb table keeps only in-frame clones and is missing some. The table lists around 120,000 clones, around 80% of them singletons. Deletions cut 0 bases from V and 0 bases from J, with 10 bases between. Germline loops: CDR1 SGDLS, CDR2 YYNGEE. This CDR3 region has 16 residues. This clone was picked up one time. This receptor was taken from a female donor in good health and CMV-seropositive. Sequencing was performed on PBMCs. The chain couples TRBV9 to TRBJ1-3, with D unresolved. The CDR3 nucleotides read TGTGCCAGCAGCGTAGCTACCCGGGACTCTGGAAACACCATATATTTT. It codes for CASSVATRDSGNTIYF.